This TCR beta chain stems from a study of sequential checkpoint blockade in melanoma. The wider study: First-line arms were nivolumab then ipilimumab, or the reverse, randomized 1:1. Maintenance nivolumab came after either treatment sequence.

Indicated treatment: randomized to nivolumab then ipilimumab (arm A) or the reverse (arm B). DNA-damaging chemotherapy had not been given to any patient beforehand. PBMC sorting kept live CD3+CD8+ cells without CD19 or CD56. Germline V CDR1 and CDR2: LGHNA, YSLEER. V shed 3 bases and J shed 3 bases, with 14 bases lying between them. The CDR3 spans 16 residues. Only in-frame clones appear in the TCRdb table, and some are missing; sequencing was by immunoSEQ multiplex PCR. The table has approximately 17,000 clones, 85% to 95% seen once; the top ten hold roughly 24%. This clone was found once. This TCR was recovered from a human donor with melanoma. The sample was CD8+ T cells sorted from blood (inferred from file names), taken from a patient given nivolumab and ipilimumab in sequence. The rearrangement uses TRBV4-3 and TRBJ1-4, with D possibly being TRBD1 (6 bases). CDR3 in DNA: TGCGCCAGCAGCCACCTCACAGGGAGGGCTAATGAAAAACTGTTTTTT. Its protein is CASSHLTGRANEKLFF.